This T cell receptor (beta chain) was captured in a study of T cells in Graves' hyperthyroidism and ophthalmopathy. This CDR3 has 13 amino acids. Germline V lookup: CDR1 ENHRY, CDR2 SYGVKD. V lost 4 bases to trimming and J lost 11 bases, with 17 bases between them. TCR beta CDR3 regions were amplified from RNA transcripts. Initially, a first-round RT-PCR of the TCR CDR3 employed the HTBI primer set. TCRdb reanalysed the multiplex PCR reads using MiXCR and keeps one entry per CDR3 protein. The sample lists approximately 520,000 distinct CDR3 sequences, 24% seen once, with about 11% in the top ten. This clonotype was recorded a few times.

V usage is TRBV10-3 and J usage is TRBJ1-1; TRBD1 is a possible D gene (6 bases). The sequencing sample was made of blood. The receptor comes from a woman in her 30s with Graves' ophthalmopathy. The CDR3 sequence is CAISAVTGTTAFF. CDR3 nucleotide sequence: TGTGCCATCAGTGCGGTGACCGGGACAACTGCTTTCTTT.